A single sample is the source of the 10 T cell receptor beta chains below, sequenced in a study of cytotoxic CD8 clonotypes in ibrutinib-treated CLL. TCRdb's table, derived via immunoSEQ multiplex PCR, lists solely in-frame clones and lacks some. There are roughly 160,000 clones in the sample; approximately 80% occur only once, and roughly 4.6% lies in the top ten. Material: PBMCs, obtained after 24 months of ibrutinib treatment. Source of these receptors: a human donor with chronic lymphocytic leukemia.

Comments on this clone: A junction boundary mismatches the germline segment, possibly from a read error. The chain employs TRBV5-6 and TRBJ1-5; D gene ambiguous. Germline V CDR1 and CDR2: SGHDT, YYEEEE. The CDR3 totals 16 residues. The CDR3 coding sequence is TGTGCCAGCAGCTCCTTCCATGGCCCCCAATTTCAGTCCCAGCATTTT. Protein product: CASSSFHGPQFQSQHF.

This clone was detected a few times. The V gene is TRBV5-1, the J gene TRBJ2-3; D tentatively reads TRBD1 or TRBD2 (5 bases each). V was shortened by 3 bases and J by 1 base, with 9 bases between the two germline ends. The germline V gene has CDR1 SGHRS and CDR2 YFSETQ. The CDR3 consists of 14 residues. The CDR3 here is CASSWQGGTDTQYF. In nucleotides, the CDR3 is TGCGCCAGCAGCTGGCAGGGAGGCACAGATACGCAGTATTTT.

The gene calls are TRBV5-4 and TRBJ1-5; no reliable D call. Germline CDR1 SGHNT, CDR2 YYREEE (reference sequence). Trimming removed 4 bases at V and 0 bases at J, with 8 bases between. CDR3 length equals 14 residues. The DNA of the CDR3 is TGTGCCAGCAGCCCTGATAATAGCAATCAGCCCCAGCATTTT. It codes for CASSPDNSNQPQHF.

The chain has TRBV10-1 and TRBJ1-1, with D perhaps matching TRBD1 (6 bases). Germline V gene sequence: CDR1 WNHNN, CDR2 SYGVQD (reference sequence). The V gene lost 3 bases and the J gene lost 6 bases, with 17 bases spanning the gap. CDR3 length: 15 residues. DNA for the CDR3: TGCGCCAGCAGTGATCCCGGGAGGGGGAAAGCTGAAGCTTTCTTT. This codes for CASSDPGRGKAEAFF.

The J gene is TRBJ2-7, the V gene TRBV25-1; TRBD2 matches 8 bases. Germline CDR1 and CDR2: MGHDK and SYGVNS. There are 17 residues in the CDR3. The trim removed 2 bases at V and 1 base at J, leaving 10 bases unmatched. The chain's CDR3 is CASSERGTSKMSYEQYF. CDR3 sequence (DNA): TGTGCCAGCAGTGAACGCGGGACTAGTAAGATGTCCTACGAGCAGTACTTC.

This clone came up once. This chain links TRBV4-3 with TRBJ2-7; 9 nucleotides line up with TRBD1. After removal of 8 bases from V and 1 base from J, the junction contained 9 bases not matched to a gene. CDR1 LGHNA and CDR2 YSLEER come from the germline V gene. This CDR3 comprises 15 residues. CDR3 amino acids: CASAGGTGTSYEQYF. CDR3 nucleotide sequence: TGCGCCAGCGCCGGGGGGACAGGGACTTCCTACGAGCAGTACTTC.

CDR3 DNA sequence: TGTGCCAGCAGTTTAGCGGCACGACAGGGCAGCGGCTACACCTTC. It yields the protein CASSLAARQGSGYTF. The chain links TRBV28 to TRBJ1-2; 7 bases match TRBD1. The V segment lost 2 bases and the J segment 8 bases; nucleotides outside the gene matches: 11. Germline V gene data show CDR1 as MDHEN and CDR2 as SYDVKM. This CDR3 spans 15 amino acids.

The gene calls are TRBV11-1 and TRBJ1-1, with D maybe TRBD1 (5 bases). The CDR3 is 16 amino acids. CDR1 is SGHAT, CDR2 FQDESV, per germline (reference sequence). Trimming took off 0 bases at V and 6 bases at J, with 17 bases between the two ends. The CDR3 here is CASSLAVGQGVPEAFF. CDR3 nucleotide sequence: TGTGCCAGCAGCTTAGCCGTCGGACAAGGGGTCCCTGAAGCTTTCTTT. Full variable domain (outside the CDR3, taken from reference TRBV11-1 and TRBJ1-1): EAEVAQSPRYKITEKSQAVAFWCDPISGHATLYWYRQILGQGPELLVQFQDESVVDDSQLPKDRFSAERLKGVDSTLKIQPAELGDSAMYLCASSLAVGQGVPEAFFGQGTRLTVV.

A few counts support this clone. This chain joins TRBV2 and TRBJ2-1, with D unresolved. Germline assignment: CDR1 SNHLY and CDR2 FYNNEI. The CDR3 totals 13 residues. V lost 7 bases, J lost 5 bases, and 12 bases lay in between. In nucleotides, the CDR3 is TGTGCCAGCATTCAGGACCCGCACAATGAGCAGTTCTTC. This translates into CASIQDPHNEQFF.

This clone was found a few times. The V call is TRBV5-6, the J call TRBJ1-4, with 7 bases that match TRBD1. This CDR3 has 17 residues. Per the germline V gene, CDR1 is SGHDT and CDR2 is YYEEEE. V was clipped by 4 bases and J by 0 bases; unmatched bases: 9. CDR3 loop: CASSGISGGPTNEKLFF. CDR3 sequence (DNA): TGTGCCAGCAGCGGAATATCAGGGGGTCCAACTAATGAAAAACTGTTTTTT.